This T cell receptor (beta chain) is drawn from a study of response to subunit inactivated influenza vaccine. The study, taken as a whole, reports: The authors put forward the suggestion that each seasonal influenza vaccination may bring in only a limited number of new T cells.

Notes on this clonotype: Its antigen is still unknown.

Trimming removed 2 bases from V and 3 bases from J, with 11 bases in between. This CDR3 region has 15 residues. CDR1 is SEHNR, CDR2 FQNEAQ, per germline (reference sequence). TCRdb re-analysed the RT-PCR reads in MiXCR, keeping a single row per CDR3 protein. The data contain 530,000 or so distinct CDR3 sequences, approximately 15% of them singletons. The chain joins TRBV7-9 to TRBJ1-5; no firm D call. The sample in question was PBMCs from blood, obtained about 12 days after vaccination. The TCR sequence derives from a man aged 45-65 years who received an inactivated influenza vaccine. CDR3 region: CASSLSGNANQPQHF. The CDR3 bases are TGTGCCAGCAGCTTATCCGGGAATGCCAATCAGCCCCAGCATTTT.